This T cell receptor beta chain appears in the sequencing data of a study of monozygotic twins with inflammatory bowel disease (dated by TCRdb to about 2019). In the study overall: The complete study included around 30 monozygotic twin pairs: 19 IBD-discordant Danish pairs and nine German pairs, of which four were IBD-concordant and five were IBD-discordant. Within discordant pairs, disease-associated traits were sought mainly by comparing IBD patients with their genetically identical healthy co-twins. Each individual had, on average, about 151 000 unique TCRalpha sequences and 181 000 unique TCRbeta sequences available for analysis. Points the paper makes about the study in general: No single strong signal or clonotype linked to IBD turned up in the results, so the idea that one exists was not supported. Compared with healthy twins, IBD patients had fewer clonotypes in common with other individuals, a difference most pronounced in patients showing signs of disease activity. Concordant and discordant twins showed no difference in repertoire similarity, possibly because of limited statistical power. Because patients were on differing immunosuppressive treatments, the repertoires may have picked up extra background noise and inter-individual variability. The analysis was unable to tell apart different T cell subtypes. TCRbeta repertoire diversity, by inverse Simpson index, was decreased in IBD patients compared with their healthy co-twins.

A roughly 2.7 ml peripheral blood sample was drawn into PAXgene tubes per donor and stored at -80°C. Without T cell sorting, total RNA was isolated from whole blood using the PAXgene blood miRNA kit on an automated QIAcube. Deep TCRalpha and TCRbeta repertoire profiling with unique molecular barcoding was performed on peripheral blood of monozygotic twin pairs concordant or discordant for inflammatory bowel disease. Smoking habits were recorded for all twin pairs, and each individual was classified as a current, former or never smoker. The library was made by 5' RACE. For each TCR library, around 3,800 ng of total RNA was used. For each sample, cDNA synthesis was carried out in eight separate reactions using SMARTScribe reverse transcriptase. Unique molecular identifiers containing a 6-nucleotide sample barcode were introduced through template switching during cDNA synthesis. Two nested PCRs of about 16 and 10 cycles amplified the TCRalpha and TCRbeta cDNA, and bead purification followed each PCR. Before amplification, the cDNA was both treated with uracil DNA-glycosylase and purified with the QIAquick PCR purification kit. The second PCR was the step at which Illumina TruSeq-compatible adapters and sample-specific barcodes were added. Library quality and concentration were checked on TapeStation and Qubit, and libraries were pooled at roughly 5 ng each. Sequencing of the pooled libraries was done on an Illumina HiSeq2500 single-index Rapid Run using custom sequencing primers and 2 x 100 bp reads. Per the original workflow: UMI-based consensus assembly with MiGEC version 1.2.6 was used to correct PCR and sequencing errors. MiXCR version 2.1.1 handled V(D)J alignment, clonotype assembly and CDR3 extraction. Gene usage, clonotype sharing and MAIT/NKT TCR abundance were normalised by analysing the top 1000, 10 000 and 20 000 clonotypes per sample. After downsampling to 27 000 UMIs, diversity was calculated as the inverse Simpson index using the vegan R package. Statistical testing used paired Mann-Whitney U tests on the discordant twin pairs and applied Benjamini-Hochberg correction for multiple testing. TCRdb reprocessed the public reads and reports one entry per CDR3 protein sequence, without DNA. The V and J calls, along with clone size, are taken from TCRdb and not from the paper's own processing. In this sample's table one finds tens of thousands of distinct CDR3 sequences. The ten largest make up around 7.2% of the sample.

Concerning this clonotype: The antigen it recognizes is unknown.

The TCR originated in a human donor with ulcerative colitis or Crohn's disease, or a healthy co-twin of an affected twin (not recorded which). The sequencing sample was made of blood.

The CDR3 has the sequence CASSKTGADLYEQYF. The chain couples TRBV7-3 to TRBJ2-7; TCRdb returns TRBD1, unconfirmable since there is no DNA. The CDR3, from cysteine to phenylalanine, totals 15 residues. The DNA sequence is not available. CDR1 and CDR2 are drawn from the germline V gene: SGHTA, FQGTGA.